The entry that follows covers one T cell receptor beta chain sequence. The sample comes from a study of OX40 agonist ivuxolimab in advanced cancers. Study details: Eligibility rules accepted prior anti-PD-1, anti-PD-L1 or anti-CTLA-4 therapy, and around 43% had some.

Assay used: immunoSEQ multiplex PCR; TCRdb lists only in-frame clones, some missing. The data show about 70,000 clones, approximately 86% seen once. Trimming took off 4 bases at V and 1 base at J, with 8 bases between the two ends. Germline lookup yields CDR1 GTSNPN and CDR2 SVGIG (reference sequence). CDR3 length equals 13 residues. The sample was CD4+ or CD8+ T cells sorted from blood, taken in a trial of the OX40 agonist ivuxolimab. The TCR sequence derives from an adult with an advanced solid tumor such as melanoma, head and neck, liver or kidney cancer. The chain joins TRBV30 to TRBJ1-3; possible D gene TRBD1, 6 bases. CDR3 residues: CAWNTGSGNTIYF. For the CDR3, the DNA is TGTGCCTGGAATACAGGGTCTGGAAACACCATATATTTT. Looking up the rest from reference TRBV30 and TRBJ1-3 gives the full variable domain: SQTIHQWPATLVQPVGSPLSLECTVEGTSNPNLYWYRQAAGRGLQLLFYSVGIGQISSEVPQNLSASRPQDRQFILSSKKLLLSDSGFYLCAWNTGSGNTIYFGEGSWLTVV.